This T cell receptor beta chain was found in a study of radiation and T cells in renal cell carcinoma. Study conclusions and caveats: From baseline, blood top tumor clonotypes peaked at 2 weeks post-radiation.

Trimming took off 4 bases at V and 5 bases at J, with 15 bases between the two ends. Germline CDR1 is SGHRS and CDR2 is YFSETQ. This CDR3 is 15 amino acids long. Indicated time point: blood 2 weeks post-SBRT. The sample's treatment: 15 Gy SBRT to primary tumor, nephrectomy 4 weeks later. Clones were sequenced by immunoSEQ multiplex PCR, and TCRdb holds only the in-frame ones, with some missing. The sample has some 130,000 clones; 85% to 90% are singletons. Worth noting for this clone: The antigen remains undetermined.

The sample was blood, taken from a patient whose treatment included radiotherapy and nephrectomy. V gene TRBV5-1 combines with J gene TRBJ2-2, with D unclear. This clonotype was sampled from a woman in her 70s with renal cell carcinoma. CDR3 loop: CASSPGPPRTGELFF. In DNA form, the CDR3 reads TGCGCCAGCAGCCCCGGGCCCCCGAGGACCGGGGAGCTGTTTTTT.